What follows are 21 T cell receptor beta chains derived from one specimen sequenced in a study of control samples from healthy donors and cancer patients. Assay: immunoSEQ multiplex PCR; the TCRdb copy retains only in-frame clones and omits some. The sample comprises about 170,000 clones, 93% of which are singletons, and over 4% rests with the top ten. Sequencing was carried out using blood. These receptors were collected from a woman in her fifties or sixties in good health.

The rearrangement joins TRBV6-5 to TRBJ2-1; 7 bases agree with TRBD1. Germline V gene sequence: CDR1 MNHEY, CDR2 SVGAGI. V was clipped by 8 bases and J by 2 bases; unmatched bases: 6. This CDR3 is built from 14 residues. The CDR3 protein is CASGKQGPYNEQFF. DNA for the CDR3: TGTGCCAGCGGAAAACAGGGGCCCTACAATGAGCAGTTCTTC.

The chain employs TRBV5-1 and TRBJ1-6; 9 nucleotides agree with TRBD1. Germline V gene lookup returns CDR1 SGHRS and CDR2 YFSETQ. The CDR3 has 14 residues. Trimming cost V 0 bases and J 10 bases; bases outside gene matches: 2. CDR3 in amino acids: CASSLGTGASPLHF. CDR3 nucleotide sequence: TGCGCCAGCAGCTTGGGGACAGGGGCATCACCCCTCCACTTT.

The chain has TRBV27 and TRBJ1-5, with D hard to call. Germline V CDR1 and CDR2: MNHEY, SMNVEV (reference sequence). The CDR3 contains 13 residues. V dropped 6 bases and J dropped 0 bases, with 6 bases sitting between them. The DNA for the CDR3 is TGTGCCAGCAGGAGCTTTAGCAATCAGCCCCAGCATTTT. It encodes CASRSFSNQPQHF.

The chain uses TRBV2 and TRBJ1-1; 7 bases align to TRBD1. Unmatched junction bases numbered 11, after V lost 8 bases and J lost 2 bases. CDR3 length equals 15 residues. From germline, CDR1 is SNHLY and CDR2 FYNNEI. The CDR3 is CASLRGSTLNTEAFF. The DNA of the CDR3 is TGTGCCAGCCTCAGGGGGAGTACCCTTAACACTGAAGCTTTCTTT.

This clone was observed once. The CDR3 nucleotides are TGTGCCATCAGCCCTCAGGATACCTACGAGCAGTACTTC. It encodes CAISPQDTYEQYF. The chain uses TRBV10-3 and TRBJ2-7; no clear D. The CDR3 extends over 13 amino acids. In germline, CDR1 is ENHRY, CDR2 SYGVKD. Between the trimmed V and J ends, which lost 6 bases and 2 bases, there was a span of 11 bases.

Comment on this clone: The junction differs from germline at one of its ends, possibly a read error. The chain links TRBV7-7 to TRBJ2-1, with TRBD2 identical over 9 bases. There are 15 residues in the CDR3. The germline CDR1 and CDR2 sequences are SSHAT and FNYEAQ (reference sequence). The CDR3 loop reads CASSLGTSFNNEQFF. In DNA form, the CDR3 reads TGTGCTAGCAGCTTAGGGACTAGCTTCAACAATGAGCAGTTCTTC.

The chain couples TRBV7-2 to TRBJ2-1; D possibly corresponds to TRBD2 (6 bases). The length of the CDR3 is 14 residues. V lost 1 base to trimming and J lost 5 bases, with 9 bases between them. Per germline, CDR1 SGHTA and CDR2 FQGNSA. CDR3 in amino acids: CASSLDRGNNEQFF. The CDR3 bases are TGTGCCAGCAGCTTAGACCGGGGGAACAATGAGCAGTTCTTC. The variable domain in full, completed from reference TRBV7-2 and TRBJ2-1, reads GAGVSQSPSNKVTEKGKDVELRCDPISGHTALYWYRQSLGQGLEFLIYFQGNSAPDKSGLPSDRFSAERTGGSVSTLTIQRTQQEDSAVYLCASSLDRGNNEQFFGPGTRLTVL.

The rearrangement uses TRBV5-4 and TRBJ1-1, with 7 bases aligning to TRBD1. This CDR3 is 14 amino acids long. V trimming: 4 bases; J trimming: 4 bases; junction bases outside the gene matches: 7. CDR1 and CDR2 (germline): SGHNT, YYREEE (reference sequence). The CDR3, as DNA: TGTGCCAGCAGCGAAACAGGGGTGGTCACTGAAGCTTTCTTT. This translates into CASSETGVVTEAFF.

In its sample, this clone was seen once. The gene calls are TRBV2 and TRBJ1-1; D is unclear. The CDR3 totals 11 residues. V lost 8 bases, J lost 1 base, and 5 bases lay in between. The germline CDR1 and CDR2 sequences are SNHLY and FYNNEI. In DNA, the CDR3 is TGTGCCAGCCGTCAGAACACTGAAGCTTTCTTT. Its translation: CASRQNTEAFF.

The chain employs TRBV3-1 (or the pseudogene TRBV3-2) and TRBJ1-3; D unresolved. CDR1 is LGHDT, CDR2 YNNKEL, per germline (reference sequence). V lost 4 bases and J lost 0, with 13 bases in between. The CDR3 loop spans 16 amino acids. This CDR3 reads CASSPLYSRSGNTIYF. CDR3 sequence (DNA): TGTGCCAGCAGCCCTTTATACAGCCGCTCTGGAAACACCATATATTTT.

V gene TRBV10-3 combines with J gene TRBJ1-2, with D tentatively TRBD1 (5 bases). There are 12 residues in the CDR3. Germline V lookup: CDR1 ENHRY, CDR2 SYGVKD. The ends were cut back, 4 bases at V and 8 bases at J, with 11 bases in the middle. CDR3 residues: CAISGQSGGYTF. In DNA form, the CDR3 reads TGTGCCATCAGTGGACAGTCTGGCGGCTACACCTTC.

The rearrangement joins TRBV11-2 to TRBJ1-4; a possible D gene is TRBD1 (6 bases). CDR1 and CDR2 from the germline V gene are SGHAT and FQNNGV. This CDR3 spans 17 amino acids. V shed 5 bases and J shed 8 bases, with 24 bases lying between them. As DNA, the CDR3 is TGTGCCAGCAGCATCGGTTTAGGACAGAACAGAAACGAAAAACTGTTTTTT. Translating it yields CASSIGLGQNRNEKLFF.

The chain has TRBV6-2 or TRBV6-3 and TRBJ2-1; 10 bases agree with TRBD2. CDR1 is MNHEY and CDR2 is SVGEGT in the germline V gene. The trim removed 4 bases at V and 5 bases at J, leaving 11 bases unmatched. The CDR3 runs to 17 residues. The CDR3 loop reads CASSWLAGAQLNNEQFF. DNA for the CDR3: TGTGCCAGCAGTTGGCTAGCGGGGGCCCAGCTCAACAATGAGCAGTTCTTC.

Here the CDR3 DNA reads TGTGCCAGCAGCTTTGTAGGGGAGAACACTGAAGCTTTCTTT. It translates to CASSFVGENTEAFF. The gene calls are TRBV7-8 and TRBJ1-1, with D possibly being TRBD1 (5 bases). The CDR3 is 14 residues long. Per germline, CDR1 SGHVS and CDR2 FQNEAQ. Trimming shortened V by 3 bases and J by 1 base, and 9 bases separated the two germline ends.

The chain has TRBV4-3 and TRBJ2-1; TRBD2 agrees at 8 bases. The V segment lost 0 bases and the J segment 4 bases; nucleotides outside the gene matches: 5. This CDR3 has 16 amino acids. The germline V gene has CDR1 LGHNA and CDR2 YSLEER. The CDR3 DNA reads as TGCGCCAGCAGCCAAGATGCCAGCGGGGGTTACAATGAGCAGTTCTTC. It is translated as CASSQDASGGYNEQFF.

CDR3 sequence: CASTWRESYEQYF. In nucleotides, the CDR3 is TGTGCCAGCACTTGGAGGGAATCCTACGAGCAGTACTTC. The chain carries TRBV2 and TRBJ2-7; a possible D gene is TRBD2 (6 bases). V was trimmed by 7 bases and J by 1 base, leaving 11 bases between them. Germline loops: CDR1 SNHLY, CDR2 FYNNEI. The CDR3 covers 13 residues.

With regard to this clone: This sample includes further DNA sequences coding for the same CDR3. The rearrangement links TRBV7-2 to TRBJ1-3; 9 bases fit TRBD1. The V gene end was trimmed by 5 bases and the J gene end by 7 bases; junction bases not matched to a gene: 3. Germline loops: CDR1 SGHTA, CDR2 FQGNSA. This CDR3 is 13 amino acids long. The CDR3 bases are TGTGCCAGCAGCCTCGACAGGGGGAACACCATATATTTT. Its translation is CASSLDRGNTIYF. Based on the CDR3 plus reference TRBV7-2 and TRBJ1-3, the full variable domain is GAGVSQSPSNKVTEKGKDVELRCDPISGHTALYWYRQSLGQGLEFLIYFQGNSAPDKSGLPSDRFSAERTGGSVSTLTIQRTQQEDSAVYLCASSLDRGNTIYFGEGSWLTVV.

The V gene is TRBV6-4, the J gene TRBJ2-3; 9 bases align to TRBD2. Germline CDR1 reads MRHNA; CDR2 reads SNTAGT. The V segment lost 9 bases and the J segment 2 bases; nucleotides outside the gene matches: 15. The CDR3 is 17 amino acids. CDR3: CARNLGAGGQLTDTQYF. The CDR3 bases are TGTGCCAGGAACCTTGGAGCGGGGGGCCAACTCACAGATACGCAGTATTTT.

This sequence joins TRBV7-2 and TRBJ1-3; perhaps TRBD1 as D (6 bases). Germline CDR1 reads SGHTA; CDR2 reads FQGNSA. Trimming cost V 2 bases and J 0 bases, with 11 bases left between them. CDR3 length: 16 residues. In DNA, the CDR3 is TGTGCCAGCAGCTTATCCCCCAGGGGCTCTGGAAACACCATATATTTT. It translates to CASSLSPRGSGNTIYF.

The V call is TRBV4-2, the J call TRBJ1-4; the match to TRBD1 covers 9 bases. The CDR3 consists of 16 residues. Germline V gene sequence: CDR1 LGHNA, CDR2 YNFKEQ. Losses at the gene ends were 0 bases for V and 5 bases for J; bases not matched to a gene: 4. CDR3 in amino acids: CASSQDPTGGNEKLFF. CDR3 nucleotides: TGTGCCAGCAGCCAAGATCCCACAGGGGGCAATGAAAAACTGTTTTTT.

The V call is TRBV6-5, the J call TRBJ1-1, with 7 nucleotides matching TRBD1. The CDR3 covers 14 residues. V lost 4 bases and J lost 8; bases outside the gene matches: 10. CDR1 and CDR2 from the germline V gene are MNHEY and SVGAGI. The CDR3, as DNA: TGTGCCAGCAGTTCCAATGGACAGGTGGGGGAAGCTTTCTTT. This gives the protein CASSSNGQVGEAFF.